This is a list of T cell receptor beta chains from one sample in a study of blood T cell repertoires in COVID-19. The protocol was immunoSEQ multiplex PCR, while the TCRdb copy is restricted to in-frame clones and leaves out a portion. The table lists 130,000 or so clones, about three quarters of them singletons, with roughly 2% in the top ten. Sequencing used peripheral blood. These receptors were obtained from a woman in her 70s with acute or convalescent COVID-19. Both conserved end residues are part of each CDR3. D genes are given only for firm matches. Clone size is stated in some rows and not others, as once, few, many or a class when expanded.

TRBV18	few	TRBD1	TRBJ1-2	TGTGCCAGCTCACCCCCCCGGACAGGGGACCTTTTCCCTGGCTACACCTTC	CASSPPRTGDLFPGYTF
TRBV24-1	-	-	TRBJ2-1	TGTGCCACCAGTGATCGACCTAGAGGTGAGCAGTTCTTC	CATSDRPRGEQFF
TRBV10-1	many	TRBD1	TRBJ2-2	TGCGCCAGCAGTGAGTCAGACAGGGAGACCGGGGAGCTGTTTTTT	CASSESDRETGELFF
TRBV6-5	-	-	TRBJ1-2	TGTGCCAGCAGTCGACGGACAGTACCAAACTATGGCTACACCTTC	CASSRRTVPNYGYTF
TRBV4-1	-	TRBD1	TRBJ2-7	TGCGCCAGCAGCCGAGCACAGGGGGTTATCGACGAGCAGTACTTC	CASSRAQGVIDEQYF
TRBV6-2/TRBV6-3	-	TRBD1	TRBJ1-2	TGTGCCAGCAGTTACAGGCAGGGGGATGGCTACACCTTC	CASSYRQGDGYTF
TRBV5-1	-	-	TRBJ2-1	TGCGCCAGCAGCCCCAGCCTAGCACGGGATCGAAACAGCTCCTACAATGAGCAGTTCTTC	CASSPSLARDRNSSYNEQFF
TRBV19	-	-	TRBJ1-2	TGTGCCAGTAGTACCGGACTCCAACAGAAAACCTATGGCTACACCTTC	CASSTGLQQKTYGYTF
TRBV15	few	-	TRBJ1-5	TGTGCCACCAGCAGAGATGGGGGGAGCAATCAGCCCCAGCATTTT	CATSRDGGSNQPQHF
TRBV7-6	-	-	TRBJ2-7	TGTGCCAGCAGCTCCCCGGGATTTTACGAGCAGTACTTC	CASSSPGFYEQYF
TRBV4-2	-	-	TRBJ2-1	TGTGCCAGCAGCTTACAGGGTTTGGGAGAGCAGTTCTTC	CASSLQGLGEQFF
TRBV5-5	-	-	TRBJ2-7	TGTGCCAGCAGTAGGGGGGGATCACTCGAGCAGTACTTC	CASSRGGSLEQYF
TRBV6-5	many	-	TRBJ1-6	TGTGCCGGCACGGGGGGTAGTAATTCACCCCTCCACTTT	CAGTGGSNSPLHF
TRBV3-1/TRBV3-2	-	TRBD1	TRBJ2-1	TGTGCCAGCAGCCACAGGGGGCGACCATACAATGAGCAGTTCTTC	CASSHRGRPYNEQFF
TRBV6-6	-	-	TRBJ1-5	TGTGCCAGCAGTTACTCGGAGGGTGCCCAGCCCCAGCATTTT	CASSYSEGAQPQHF
TRBV7-3	-	TRBD1	TRBJ2-1	TGTGCCAGCAGCCAGGCCGGGACAGGGCTATACAATGAGCAGTTCTTC	CASSQAGTGLYNEQFF
TRBV28	-	TRBD1	TRBJ1-4	TGTGCCAGCAGTTTCTTACCGGGACAGGGGGCTGAAAAACTGTTTTTT	CASSFLPGQGAEKLFF
TRBV27	-	-	TRBJ2-1	TGTGCCAGCGGGAGCGCCCATAACGAGCAGTTCTTC	CASGSAHNEQFF
TRBV7-6	few	TRBD1	TRBJ2-7	TGTGCCAGCAGCAGAGACAGGGGAAGCGAGCAGTACTTC	CASSRDRGSEQYF
TRBV7-9	-	TRBD1	TRBJ2-7	TGTGCCAGCAGCTTACGGGACAGGGGGAGAGAGCAGTACTTC	CASSLRDRGREQYF